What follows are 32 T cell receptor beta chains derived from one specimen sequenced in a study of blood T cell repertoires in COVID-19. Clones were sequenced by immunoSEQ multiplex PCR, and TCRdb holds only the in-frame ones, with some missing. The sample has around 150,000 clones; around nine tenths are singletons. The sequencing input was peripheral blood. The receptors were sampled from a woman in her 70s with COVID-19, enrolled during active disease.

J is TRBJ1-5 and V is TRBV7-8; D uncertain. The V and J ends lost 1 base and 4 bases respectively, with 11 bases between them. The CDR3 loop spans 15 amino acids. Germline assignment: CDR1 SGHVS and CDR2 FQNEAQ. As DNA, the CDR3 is TGTGCCAGCAGCTTAGGAGGTCCCACGAATCAGCCCCAGCATTTT. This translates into CASSLGGPTNQPQHF. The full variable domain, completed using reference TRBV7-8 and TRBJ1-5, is GAGVSQSPRYKVAKRGQDVALRCDPISGHVSLFWYQQALGQGPEFLTYFQNEAQLDKSGLPSDRFFAERPEGSVSTLKIQRTQQEDSAVYLCASSLGGPTNQPQHFGDGTRLSIL.

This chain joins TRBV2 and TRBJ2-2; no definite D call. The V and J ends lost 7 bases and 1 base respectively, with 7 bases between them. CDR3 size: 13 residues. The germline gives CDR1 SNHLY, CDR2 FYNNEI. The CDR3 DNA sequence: TGTGCCAGCAACCGACTGAACACCGGGGAGCTGTTTTTT. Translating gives CASNRLNTGELFF.

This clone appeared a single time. CDR3 loop: CASSIVATGIYGYTF. The CDR3 region has the DNA TGTGCCAGTAGTATAGTGGCGACAGGGATCTATGGCTACACCTTC. J is TRBJ1-2 and V is TRBV19, with 7 bases aligning to TRBD1. The CDR3 runs 15 residues. After removal of 1 base from V and 4 bases from J, the junction contained 6 bases not matched to a gene. CDR1 is LNHDA, CDR2 SQIVND, per germline (reference sequence). Based on the CDR3 plus reference TRBV19 and TRBJ1-2, the full variable domain is DGGITQSPKYLFRKEGQNVTLSCEQNLNHDAMYWYRQDPGQGLRLIYYSQIVNDFQKGDIAEGYSVSREKKESFPLTVTSAQKNPTAFYLCASSIVATGIYGYTFGSGTRLTVV.

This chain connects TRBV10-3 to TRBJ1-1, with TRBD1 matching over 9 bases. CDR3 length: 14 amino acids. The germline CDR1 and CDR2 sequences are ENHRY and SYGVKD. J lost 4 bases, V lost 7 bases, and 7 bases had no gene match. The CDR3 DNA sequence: TGTGCCATCACTATGGACAGGGGAGGCACTGAAGCTTTCTTT. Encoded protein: CAITMDRGGTEAFF.

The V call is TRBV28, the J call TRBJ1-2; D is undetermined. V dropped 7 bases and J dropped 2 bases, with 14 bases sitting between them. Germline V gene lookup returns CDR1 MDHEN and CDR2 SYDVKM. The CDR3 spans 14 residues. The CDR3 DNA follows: TGTGCCAGCACCGCCTCAGCAGGCAACTATGGCTACACCTTC. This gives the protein CASTASAGNYGYTF.

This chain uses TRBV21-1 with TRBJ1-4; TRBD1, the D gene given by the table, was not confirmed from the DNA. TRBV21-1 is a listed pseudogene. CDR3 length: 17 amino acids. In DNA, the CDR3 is TGTGCCAGCAGCTTCGGGCTACAGGGTTTTCGGCGTGAAAAACTGTTTTTT. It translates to CASSFGLQGFRREKLFF.

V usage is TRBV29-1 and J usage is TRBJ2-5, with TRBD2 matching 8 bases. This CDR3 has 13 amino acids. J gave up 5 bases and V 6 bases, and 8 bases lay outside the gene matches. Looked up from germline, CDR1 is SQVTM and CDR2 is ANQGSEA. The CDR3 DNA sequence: TGCAGCGTCGCCCGGGGACTAGGGGAGACCCAGTACTTC. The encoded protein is CSVARGLGETQYF.

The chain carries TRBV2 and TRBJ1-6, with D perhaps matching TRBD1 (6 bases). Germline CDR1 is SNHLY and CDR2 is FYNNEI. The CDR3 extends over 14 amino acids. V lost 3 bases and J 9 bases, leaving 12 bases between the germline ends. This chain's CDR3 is CASSDQGIASPLHF. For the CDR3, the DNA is TGTGCCAGCAGTGACCAGGGGATAGCTTCACCCCTCCACTTT.

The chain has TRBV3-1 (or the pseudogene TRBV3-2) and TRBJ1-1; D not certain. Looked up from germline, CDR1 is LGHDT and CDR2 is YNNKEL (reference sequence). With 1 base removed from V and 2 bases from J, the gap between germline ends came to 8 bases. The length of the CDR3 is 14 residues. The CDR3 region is CASSQGRRNTEAFF. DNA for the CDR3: TGTGCCAGCAGCCAAGGAAGGAGAAACACTGAAGCTTTCTTT.

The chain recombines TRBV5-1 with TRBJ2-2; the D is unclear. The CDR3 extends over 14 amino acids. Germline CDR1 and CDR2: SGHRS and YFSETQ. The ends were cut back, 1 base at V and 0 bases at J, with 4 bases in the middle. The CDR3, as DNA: TGCGCCAGCAGCTTGTCAACGAACACCGGGGAGCTGTTTTTT. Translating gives CASSLSTNTGELFF.

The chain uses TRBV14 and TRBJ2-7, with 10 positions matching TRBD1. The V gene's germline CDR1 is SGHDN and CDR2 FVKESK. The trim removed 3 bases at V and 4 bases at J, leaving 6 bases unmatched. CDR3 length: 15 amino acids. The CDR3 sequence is CASSQAGTGDYEQYF. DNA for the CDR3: TGTGCCAGCAGCCAGGCCGGGACAGGGGATTACGAGCAGTACTTC.

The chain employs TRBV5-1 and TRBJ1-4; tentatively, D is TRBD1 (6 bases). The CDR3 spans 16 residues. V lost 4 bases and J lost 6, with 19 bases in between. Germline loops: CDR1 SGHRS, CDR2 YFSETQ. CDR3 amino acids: CASSAGGPEGYEKLFF. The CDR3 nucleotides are TGCGCCAGCAGCGCGGGGGGCCCGGAAGGATATGAAAAACTGTTTTTT.

The CDR3 spells CASSPKTGSEAFF. The CDR3 region has the DNA TGTGCCAGCTCACCAAAGACAGGGTCTGAAGCTTTCTTT. The gene calls are TRBV18 and TRBJ1-1; the match to TRBD1 covers 7 bases. Unmatched junction bases numbered 3, after V lost 2 bases and J lost 6 bases. CDR3 length equals 13 residues. The germline gives CDR1 KGHSH, CDR2 LQKENI.

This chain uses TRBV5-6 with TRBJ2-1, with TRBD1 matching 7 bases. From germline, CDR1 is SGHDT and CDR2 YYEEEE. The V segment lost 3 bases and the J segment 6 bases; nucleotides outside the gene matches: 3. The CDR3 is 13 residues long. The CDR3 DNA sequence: TGTGCCAGCAGCTCGACAGGGCTCAATGAGCAGTTCTTC. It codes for CASSSTGLNEQFF.

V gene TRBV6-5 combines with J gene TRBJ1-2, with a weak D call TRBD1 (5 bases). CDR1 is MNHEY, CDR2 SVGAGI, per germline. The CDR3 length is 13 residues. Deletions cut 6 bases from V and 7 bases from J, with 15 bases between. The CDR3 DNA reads TGTGCCAGCAGCCCGGGACTCCGGGGTGGCTACACCTTC. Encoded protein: CASSPGLRGGYTF.

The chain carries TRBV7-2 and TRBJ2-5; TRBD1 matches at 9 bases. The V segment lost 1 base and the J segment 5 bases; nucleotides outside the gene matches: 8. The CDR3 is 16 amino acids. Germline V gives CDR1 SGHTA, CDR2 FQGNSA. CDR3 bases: TGTGCCAGCAGCTTAGAAAACAGGGGGCTTTGGGAGACCCAGTACTTC. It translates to CASSLENRGLWETQYF.

The CDR3 sequence is CASSLTGRTHSSTDTQYF. In DNA form, the CDR3 reads TGTGCCAGCAGCTTAACAGGCAGGACACACTCTAGCACAGATACGCAGTATTTT. The J gene is TRBJ2-3, the V gene TRBV7-3, with TRBD1 as a possible D gene (5 bases). CDR1 SGHTA and CDR2 FQGTGA come from the germline V gene. The CDR3 runs 18 residues. Trimming pared 0 bases from V and 0 bases from J, leaving 16 bases between.

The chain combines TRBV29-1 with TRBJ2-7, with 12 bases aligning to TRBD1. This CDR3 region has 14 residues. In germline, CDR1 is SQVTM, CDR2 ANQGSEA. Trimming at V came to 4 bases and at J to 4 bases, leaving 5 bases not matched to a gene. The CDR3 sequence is CSVVGDRGHYEQYF. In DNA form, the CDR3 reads TGCAGCGTTGTAGGGGACAGGGGGCATTACGAGCAGTACTTC.

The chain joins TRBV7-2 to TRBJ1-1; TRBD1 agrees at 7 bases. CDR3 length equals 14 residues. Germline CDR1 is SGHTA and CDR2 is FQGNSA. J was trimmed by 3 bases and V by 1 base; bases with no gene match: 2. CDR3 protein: CASSLGGGDTEAFF. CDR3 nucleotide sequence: TGTGCCAGCAGCTTAGGAGGGGGCGACACTGAAGCTTTCTTT. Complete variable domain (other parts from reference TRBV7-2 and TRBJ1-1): GAGVSQSPSNKVTEKGKDVELRCDPISGHTALYWYRQSLGQGLEFLIYFQGNSAPDKSGLPSDRFSAERTGGSVSTLTIQRTQQEDSAVYLCASSLGGGDTEAFFGQGTRLTVV.

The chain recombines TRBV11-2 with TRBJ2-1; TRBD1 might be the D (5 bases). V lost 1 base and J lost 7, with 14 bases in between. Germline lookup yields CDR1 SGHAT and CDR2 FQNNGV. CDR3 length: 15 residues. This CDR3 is CASSLGQRTRNEQFF. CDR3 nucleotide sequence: TGTGCCAGCAGCTTAGGACAGAGAACGAGGAATGAGCAGTTCTTC.

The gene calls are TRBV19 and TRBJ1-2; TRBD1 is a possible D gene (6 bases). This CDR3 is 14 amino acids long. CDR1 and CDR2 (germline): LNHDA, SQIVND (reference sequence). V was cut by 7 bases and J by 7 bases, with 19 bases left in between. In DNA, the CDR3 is TGTGCCAGTAAGGGGAAGCAGGGGAATAGTGGCTACACCTTC. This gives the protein CASKGKQGNSGYTF. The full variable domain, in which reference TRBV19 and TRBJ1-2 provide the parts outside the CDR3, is DGGITQSPKYLFRKEGQNVTLSCEQNLNHDAMYWYRQDPGQGLRLIYYSQIVNDFQKGDIAEGYSVSREKKESFPLTVTSAQKNPTAFYLCASKGKQGNSGYTFGSGTRLTVV.

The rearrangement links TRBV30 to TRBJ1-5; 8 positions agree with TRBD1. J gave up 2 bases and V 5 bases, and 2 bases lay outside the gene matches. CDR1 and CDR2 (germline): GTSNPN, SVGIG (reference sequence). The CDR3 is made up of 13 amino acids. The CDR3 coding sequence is TGTGCCTGGGCACAGGGGGGCAATCAGCCCCAGCATTTT. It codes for CAWAQGGNQPQHF.

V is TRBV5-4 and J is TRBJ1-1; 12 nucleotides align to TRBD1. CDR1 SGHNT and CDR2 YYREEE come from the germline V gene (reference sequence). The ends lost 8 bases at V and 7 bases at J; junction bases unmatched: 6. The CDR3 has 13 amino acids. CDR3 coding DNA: TGTGCCAGTGGGACAGGGGGCAGAGATGAAGCTTTCTTT. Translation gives CASGTGGRDEAFF.

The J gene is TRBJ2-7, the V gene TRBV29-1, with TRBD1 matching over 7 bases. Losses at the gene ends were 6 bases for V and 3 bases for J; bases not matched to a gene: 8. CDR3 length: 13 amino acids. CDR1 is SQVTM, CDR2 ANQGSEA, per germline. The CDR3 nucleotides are TGCAGCGTGGAGACGACAGGGAACTACGAGCAGTACTTC. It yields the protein CSVETTGNYEQYF.

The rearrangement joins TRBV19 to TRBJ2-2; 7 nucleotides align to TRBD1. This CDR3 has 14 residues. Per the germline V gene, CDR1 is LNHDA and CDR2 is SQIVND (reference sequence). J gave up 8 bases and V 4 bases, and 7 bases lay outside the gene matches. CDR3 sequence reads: CASSNRGPRGELFF. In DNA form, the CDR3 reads TGTGCCAGTAGTAATAGGGGGCCTCGGGGGGAGCTGTTTTTT. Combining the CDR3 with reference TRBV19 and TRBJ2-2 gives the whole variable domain DGGITQSPKYLFRKEGQNVTLSCEQNLNHDAMYWYRQDPGQGLRLIYYSQIVNDFQKGDIAEGYSVSREKKESFPLTVTSAQKNPTAFYLCASSNRGPRGELFFGEGSRLTVL.

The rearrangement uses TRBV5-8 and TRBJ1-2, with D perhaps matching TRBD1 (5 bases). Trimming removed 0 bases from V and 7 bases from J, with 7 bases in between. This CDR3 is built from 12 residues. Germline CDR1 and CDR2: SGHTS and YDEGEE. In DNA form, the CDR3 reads TGTGCCAGCAGCTTGGAGACAGCTGGCTACACCTTC. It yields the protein CASSLETAGYTF.

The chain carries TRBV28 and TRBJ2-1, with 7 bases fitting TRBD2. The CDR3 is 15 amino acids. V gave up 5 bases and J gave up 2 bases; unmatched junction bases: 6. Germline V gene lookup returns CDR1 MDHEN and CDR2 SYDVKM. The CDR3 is CASSNGGGPYNEQFF. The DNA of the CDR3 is TGTGCCAGCAGTAATGGGGGGGGACCCTACAATGAGCAGTTCTTC. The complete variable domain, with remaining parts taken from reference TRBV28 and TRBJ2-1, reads DVKVTQSSRYLVKRTGEKVFLECVQDMDHENMFWYRQDPGLGLRLIYFSYDVKMKEKGDIPEGYSVSREKKERFSLILESASTNQTSMYLCASSNGGGPYNEQFFGPGTRLTVL.

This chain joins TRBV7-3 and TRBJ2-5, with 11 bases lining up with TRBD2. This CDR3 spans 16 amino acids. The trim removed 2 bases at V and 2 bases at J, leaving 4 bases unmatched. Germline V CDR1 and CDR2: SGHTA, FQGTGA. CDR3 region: CASSLSGTSGQETQYF. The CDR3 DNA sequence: TGTGCCAGCAGCTTATCCGGGACTAGCGGACAAGAGACCCAGTACTTC.

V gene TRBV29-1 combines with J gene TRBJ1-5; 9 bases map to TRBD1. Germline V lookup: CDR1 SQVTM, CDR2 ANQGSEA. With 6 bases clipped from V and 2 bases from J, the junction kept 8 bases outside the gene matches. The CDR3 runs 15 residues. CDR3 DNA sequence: TGCAGCGTCGGGGTGACAGGGGGTGGCAATCAGCCCCAGCATTTT. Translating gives CSVGVTGGGNQPQHF.

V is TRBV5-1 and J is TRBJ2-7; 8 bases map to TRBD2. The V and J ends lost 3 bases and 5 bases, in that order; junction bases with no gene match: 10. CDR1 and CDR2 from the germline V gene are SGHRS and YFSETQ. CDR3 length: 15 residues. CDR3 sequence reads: CASSSLAGGPHEQYF. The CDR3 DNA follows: TGCGCCAGCAGCTCCCTAGCGGGCGGACCACACGAGCAGTACTTC.

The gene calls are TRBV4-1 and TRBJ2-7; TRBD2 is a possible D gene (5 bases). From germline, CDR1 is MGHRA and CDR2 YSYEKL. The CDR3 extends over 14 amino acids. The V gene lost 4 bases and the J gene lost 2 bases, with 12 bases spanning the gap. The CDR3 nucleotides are TGCGCCAGCAGCCCCCGGTCGGGGACCTACGAGCAGTACTTC. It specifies CASSPRSGTYEQYF.

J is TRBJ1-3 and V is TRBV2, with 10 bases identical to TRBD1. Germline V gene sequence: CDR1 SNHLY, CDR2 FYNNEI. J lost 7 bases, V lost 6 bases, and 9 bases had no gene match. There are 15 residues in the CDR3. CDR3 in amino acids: CASRAGTGVLNTIYF. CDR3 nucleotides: TGTGCCAGCAGAGCCGGGACAGGGGTTTTGAACACCATATATTTT.